The 2 T cell receptor beta chains below were found in one sample sequenced in a study of blood T cell repertoires in COVID-19. Data came from immunoSEQ multiplex PCR; TCRdb stores just in-frame clones and leaves some out. This sample has tens of thousands of clones, with approximately 86% found just once. The sequenced sample was peripheral blood. These receptors were taken from a man in his 70s with acute or convalescent COVID-19.

The chain joins TRBV7-2 to TRBJ2-3; a possible D gene is TRBD2 (6 bases). Trimming left V 4 bases short and J 5 bases short, with 19 bases between. Germline values: CDR1 SGHTA, CDR2 FQGNSA. The CDR3 extends over 16 amino acids. The DNA for the CDR3 is TGTGCCAGCAGCTCGGGACTTAATGGGCCCCAAGATACGCAGTATTTT. Amino acid sequence: CASSSGLNGPQDTQYF.

The chain carries TRBV19 and TRBJ2-1; D remains ambiguous. The germline V and J ends were trimmed by 4 bases and 7 bases, with 5 bases remaining between them. The CDR3 runs 11 residues. The germline gives CDR1 LNHDA, CDR2 SQIVND (reference sequence). The CDR3 DNA sequence: TGTGCCAGTAGTAAGACTAATGAGCAGTTCTTC. It specifies CASSKTNEQFF. Looking up the rest from reference TRBV19 and TRBJ2-1 gives the full variable domain: DGGITQSPKYLFRKEGQNVTLSCEQNLNHDAMYWYRQDPGQGLRLIYYSQIVNDFQKGDIAEGYSVSREKKESFPLTVTSAQKNPTAFYLCASSKTNEQFFGPGTRLTVL.